Presented here are 8 T cell receptor beta chains from one specimen sequenced in a study of shared clonotypes between healthy human individuals. Profiling relied on immunoSEQ multiplex PCR, and the TCRdb table lists in-frame clones only, not all of them. The data contain roughly 700,000 clones, 74% of them singletons. Sequences were obtained from memory CD4+ T cells sorted from blood. Subset indicated: CD45RA-negative fraction. These receptors were collected from a woman in her 30s in good health.

The genes are TRBV2 and TRBJ2-1, with D unclear. In germline, CDR1 is SNHLY, CDR2 FYNNEI. The CDR3 sequence is 14 residues long. V lost 1 base to trimming and J lost 8 bases, with 12 bases between them. The CDR3 coding sequence is TGTGCCAGCAGTGAAGGGACCACGTCCCATGAGCAGTTCTTC. Protein: CASSEGTTSHEQFF.

The rearrangement uses TRBV4-1 and TRBJ2-1; weak D call: TRBD2 (6 bases). With 0 bases removed from V and 8 bases from J, the gap between germline ends came to 17 bases. CDR1 and CDR2 from the germline V gene are MGHRA and YSYEKL. The CDR3 contains 16 residues. Here the CDR3 reads CASSQDWTAGMYEQFF. The CDR3 DNA reads TGCGCCAGCAGCCAAGACTGGACCGCGGGGATGTATGAGCAGTTCTTC.

The chain couples TRBV2 to TRBJ1-4, with D perhaps TRBD1 (6 bases). The CDR3 contains 12 residues. Trimming cost V 11 bases and J 4 bases, with 11 bases left between them. The germline V gene encodes CDR1 SNHLY and CDR2 FYNNEI. The CDR3 loop is CARGALNEKLFF. The CDR3 DNA reads as TGTGCCCGGGGGGCCCTTAATGAAAAACTGTTTTTT.

This clone was found once. CDR3 DNA: TGTGCCAGCAATACCGACAGGGGGCAGGACACCGGGGAGCTGTTTTTT. Translated: CASNTDRGQDTGELFF. The gene calls are TRBV6-6 and TRBJ2-2; 10 bases are a match to TRBD1. Unmatched junction bases numbered 8, after V lost 7 bases and J lost 3 bases. The CDR3 consists of 16 residues. In germline, CDR1 is MNHNY, CDR2 SVGAGI (reference sequence).

This chain joins TRBV5-1 and TRBJ2-1; 10 bases align to TRBD2. CDR1 and CDR2 from the germline V gene are SGHRS and YFSETQ. The CDR3 contains 17 residues. V lost 0 bases to trimming and J lost 0 bases; unmatched junction nucleotides: 3. For the CDR3, the DNA is TGCGCCAGCAGCTTGGGGGGACTAGCGCGCTCCTACAATGAGCAGTTCTTC. Translating gives CASSLGGLARSYNEQFF.

As DNA, the CDR3 is TGTGCCAGCAGCGTAGGTGGCGGTCCCTACAATGAGCAGTTCTTC. Protein: CASSVGGGPYNEQFF. This chain joins TRBV9 and TRBJ2-1, with D unresolved. CDR3 size: 15 residues. The germline CDR1 and CDR2 sequences are SGDLS and YYNGEE. Between the trimmed V and J ends, which lost 0 bases and 2 bases, there was a span of 9 bases.

This clone appeared a single time. The V gene is TRBV7-6, the J gene TRBJ1-3, with TRBD1 as a possible D gene (6 bases). The CDR3 runs 16 residues. Between the trimmed V and J ends, which lost 5 bases and 0 bases, there was a span of 14 bases. The germline V gene encodes CDR1 SGHVS and CDR2 FNYEAQ. The CDR3 DNA sequence: TGTGCCAGCAGCCTCCGGGACACATTCTCTGGAAACACCATATATTTT. This encodes CASSLRDTFSGNTIYF.

DNA for the CDR3: TGTGCCAGTAGGGGGCCGGGGACTAGCGGGAGAGAGCGCTACGAGCAGTACTTC. Its protein product is CASRGPGTSGRERYEQYF. The chain employs TRBV19 and TRBJ2-7, with 14 positions matching TRBD2. Trimming removed 6 bases from V and 3 bases from J; junction bases left unmatched: 13. This CDR3 region has 18 residues. Germline lookup yields CDR1 LNHDA and CDR2 SQIVND (reference sequence). The variable domain in full, completed from reference TRBV19 and TRBJ2-7, reads DGGITQSPKYLFRKEGQNVTLSCEQNLNHDAMYWYRQDPGQGLRLIYYSQIVNDFQKGDIAEGYSVSREKKESFPLTVTSAQKNPTAFYLCASRGPGTSGRERYEQYFGPGTRLTVT.